This TCR beta chain originates from a study of cytomegalovirus exposure and HLA in healthy donors. Germline CDR1 SNHLY, CDR2 FYNNEI. The CDR3 spans 13 residues. The V segment lost 5 bases and the J segment 7 bases; nucleotides outside the gene matches: 8. The PCR contained 60 Vbeta and 13 Jbeta primers. Libraries were prepared by immunoSEQ multiplex PCR; TCRdb keeps only in-frame clonotypes and omits some of them. The table lists some 150,000 clones, 65% to 85% of them singletons. The receptor's source is a man aged 18-30 years in good health and CMV-seronegative. Sequencing used PBMCs. The V gene is TRBV2, the J gene TRBJ2-7; 7 bases align to TRBD1. The CDR3 sequence is CASSWDSSKEQYV. CDR3 nucleotides: TGTGCCAGCAGTTGGGACAGCTCAAAAGAGCAGTACGTC.